This T cell receptor beta chain is drawn from a study of cytomegalovirus exposure and HLA in healthy donors. With regard to this clone: Antigen unknown.

Study results and limitations: The authors confirmed in vitro that a few CMV-associated chains were specific for CMV antigens. The tendency of first-cohort TCR clusters to co-occur in the 120 or so validation repertoires emerged from a later analysis. Rare TCR sequences predominated, though certain public TCRs were found in many donors. Accounts indicate the classifier identified cytomegalovirus status with strong specificity and sensitivity.

This CDR3 has 15 residues. Germline CDR1 is MNHEY and CDR2 is SMNVEV (reference sequence). V was trimmed by 3 bases and J by 4 bases, leaving 12 bases between them. Repertoires were generated with immunoSEQ multiplex PCR, while TCRdb's copy carries only in-frame clones and drops some. Among around 150,000 clones listed, about nine tenths were seen once. The V call is TRBV27, the J call TRBJ2-2; D is unresolved. Sequencing input: PBMCs. The receptor was isolated from a man aged 18 to 30 in good health and CMV-seropositive. As DNA, the CDR3 is TGTGCCAGCAGTTTCTTCGGCGGAATCACCGGGGAGCTGTTTTTT. Translating it yields CASSFFGGITGELFF.